The 26 T cell receptor beta chains below were found in one sample sequenced in a study of cytomegalovirus exposure and HLA in healthy donors. It was with 60 Vbeta and 13 Jbeta primers that the PCR ran. Libraries were prepared by immunoSEQ multiplex PCR; TCRdb keeps only in-frame clonotypes and omits some of them. In the table there are 150,000 to 200,000 clones, 70% to 80% of which are singletons. Sequenced sample: PBMCs. These receptors came from a woman aged 25 to 39 in good health and CMV-seropositive.

This clone has only one observation. The CDR3 reads CASSYSGYEQYF. The CDR3 bases are TGTGCCAGCAGTTATAGCGGGTACGAGCAGTACTTC. The V call is TRBV7-9, the J call TRBJ2-7; TRBD2 matches at 7 bases. Germline trimming cut 6 bases from V and 4 bases from J; bases unmatched to any gene: 3. The CDR3 totals 12 residues. The germline V gene has CDR1 SEHNR and CDR2 FQNEAQ (reference sequence).

This clone occurred once. The chain links TRBV30 to TRBJ2-3; 15 positions match TRBD2. Germline CDR1 reads GTSNPN; CDR2 reads SVGIG (reference sequence). V was pared by 1 base and J by 6 bases, with 5 bases of the junction left unmatched. The CDR3 has 16 amino acids. As DNA, the CDR3 is TGTGCCTGGAGTGACGGACTAGCGGGAGGGTTTGATACGCAGTATTTT. Amino acid sequence: CAWSDGLAGGFDTQYF.

This chain links TRBV5-1 with TRBJ1-4, with TRBD1 as a possible D gene (5 bases). The ends were cut back, 3 bases at V and 6 bases at J, with 15 bases in the middle. This CDR3 comprises 15 residues. Germline V lookup: CDR1 SGHRS, CDR2 YFSETQ. The CDR3 DNA reads as TGCGCCAGCAGCTGGGGGGGGGTAACCGATGAAAAACTGTTTTTT. It specifies CASSWGGVTDEKLFF.

The chain employs TRBV6-6 and TRBJ2-1; tentatively, D is TRBD2 (5 bases). Trimming cost V 7 bases and J 0 bases, with 13 bases left between them. Germline assignment: CDR1 MNHNY and CDR2 SVGAGI (reference sequence). The CDR3 runs 15 residues. The CDR3 sequence: CASTVGSTSYNEQFF. The CDR3 region has the DNA TGTGCCAGCACCGTGGGGAGTACCTCCTACAATGAGCAGTTCTTC.

The CDR3 sequence: CASSSQGAPSYNEQFF. The CDR3 DNA reads as TGTGCCAGTAGTTCACAGGGGGCTCCTTCCTACAATGAGCAGTTCTTC. The rearrangement joins TRBV19 to TRBJ2-1, with TRBD1 identical over 9 bases. This CDR3 has 16 amino acids. Losses at the gene ends were 5 bases for V and 1 base for J; bases not matched to a gene: 6. Germline V gene lookup returns CDR1 LNHDA and CDR2 SQIVND (reference sequence).

The J gene is TRBJ2-7, the V gene TRBV11-1, with D maybe TRBD1 (6 bases). This CDR3 spans 13 amino acids. Trimming shortened V by 1 base and J by 2 bases, and 6 bases separated the two germline ends. The germline V gene has CDR1 SGHAT and CDR2 FQDESV (reference sequence). The CDR3 reads CASSLGGPYEQYF. The CDR3, as DNA: TGTGCCAGCAGCTTAGGGGGGCCCTACGAGCAGTACTTC.

This clone was detected once. The genes are TRBV5-1 and TRBJ2-7, with 10 bases lining up with TRBD2. V lost 0 bases to trimming and J lost 3 bases; unmatched junction nucleotides: 3. The germline gives CDR1 SGHRS, CDR2 YFSETQ. The CDR3 runs 15 residues. The CDR3 reads CASSLELAGVYEQYF. CDR3 sequence (DNA): TGCGCCAGCAGCTTGGAGCTAGCGGGAGTCTACGAGCAGTACTTC.

The chain combines TRBV19 with TRBJ1-3; D ambiguous. The CDR3 extends over 15 amino acids. V was cut by 7 bases and J by 0 bases, with 13 bases left in between. CDR1 is LNHDA and CDR2 is SQIVND in the germline V gene (reference sequence). This CDR3 is CASNTHGDSGNTIYF. For the CDR3, the DNA is TGTGCCAGTAACACTCACGGAGACTCTGGAAACACCATATATTTT.

The CDR3 coding sequence is TGTGCCAGCAGCTCTCCGAGCCAGCAGTACTTC. As protein: CASSSPSQQYF. The rearrangement links TRBV11-3 to TRBJ2-7; D is undetermined. Trimming took off 4 bases at V and 8 bases at J, with 9 bases between the two ends. The CDR3 has 11 amino acids. CDR1 is SGHNT, CDR2 YENEEA, per germline.

This chain links TRBV7-8 with TRBJ2-7, with a possible D match to TRBD2 (5 bases). Germline V CDR1 and CDR2: SGHVS, FQNEAQ. Trimming stripped 4 bases from V and 6 bases from J, with 13 bases between. CDR3 size: 13 residues. The CDR3 sequence is CASSYREAGEQYF. The CDR3 nucleotides are TGTGCCAGCAGCTACCGGGAAGCAGGCGAGCAGTACTTC. Looking up the rest from reference TRBV7-8 and TRBJ2-7 gives the full variable domain: GAGVSQSPRYKVAKRGQDVALRCDPISGHVSLFWYQQALGQGPEFLTYFQNEAQLDKSGLPSDRFFAERPEGSVSTLKIQRTQQEDSAVYLCASSYREAGEQYFGPGTRLTVT.

The chain employs TRBV10-2 and TRBJ1-2, with 8 positions matching TRBD1. The germline gives CDR1 WSHSY, CDR2 SAAADI. The ends lost 8 bases at V and 6 bases at J; junction bases unmatched: 8. CDR3 length equals 13 residues. As DNA, the CDR3 is TGCGCCAGCCTGAACCCGACAGGGGATGGCTACACCTTC. Protein: CASLNPTGDGYTF.

The chain combines TRBV29-1 with TRBJ2-5; D uncertain. The germline V gene has CDR1 SQVTM and CDR2 ANQGSEA. The CDR3 consists of 12 residues. Trimming stripped 7 bases from V and 2 bases from J, with 11 bases between. Here the CDR3 DNA reads TGCAGCGCCGGAGCTTTACAAGAGACCCAGTACTTC. This encodes CSAGALQETQYF. Full variable domain (outside the CDR3, taken from reference TRBV29-1 and TRBJ2-5): SAVISQKPSRDICQRGTSLTIQCQVDSQVTMMFWYRQQPGQSLTLIATANQGSEATYESGFVIDKFPISRPNLTFSTLTVSNMSPEDSSIYLCSAGALQETQYFGPGTRLLVL.

The gene calls are TRBV20-1 and TRBJ1-1; D is undetermined. V was cut by 4 bases and J by 1 base, with 4 bases left in between. CDR3 length: 11 residues. Germline loops: CDR1 DFQATT, CDR2 SNEGSKA (reference sequence). The CDR3 loop reads CSATGNTEAFF. In DNA, the CDR3 is TGCAGTGCTACAGGGAACACTGAAGCTTTCTTT.

The rearrangement uses TRBV4-1 and TRBJ2-2, with D possibly matching TRBD2 (6 bases). V was trimmed by 0 bases and J by 7 bases, leaving 9 bases between them. The germline V gene has CDR1 MGHRA and CDR2 YSYEKL. The CDR3 has 14 residues. The CDR3 DNA reads as TGCGCCAGCAGCCAAGAACGGGGGATCGGGGAGCTGTTTTTT. This codes for CASSQERGIGELFF.

The rearrangement joins TRBV5-6 to TRBJ2-1; D call uncertain. The CDR3 has 13 residues. CDR1 is SGHDT, CDR2 YYEEEE, per germline. V shed 0 bases and J shed 10 bases, with 11 bases lying between them. CDR3 in DNA: TGTGCCAGCAGCTTGGGCGCTTCACTCGAGCAGTTCTTC. Its protein product is CASSLGASLEQFF.

This rearrangement joins TRBV15 to TRBJ2-7; TRBD1 might be the D (6 bases). Per germline, CDR1 LNHNV and CDR2 YYDKDF (reference sequence). CDR3 size: 14 residues. V dropped 0 bases and J dropped 2 bases, with 8 bases sitting between them. The CDR3 is CATSRDTGPYEQYF. The CDR3 region has the DNA TGTGCCACCAGCAGAGATACAGGGCCCTACGAGCAGTACTTC.

The rearrangement uses TRBV5-4 and TRBJ2-7; TRBD2 matches 9 bases. The length of the CDR3 is 17 residues. Losses at the gene ends were 4 bases for V and 0 bases for J; bases not matched to a gene: 11. Per the germline V gene, CDR1 is SGHNT and CDR2 is YYREEE (reference sequence). The CDR3 DNA follows: TGTGCCAGCAGCGCAACCTTGATGACTAGCGGCTCCTACGAGCAGTACTTC. As protein: CASSATLMTSGSYEQYF.

The sample holds a few counts of this clone. The genes are TRBV4-3 and TRBJ2-2, with 8 bases that match TRBD1. The CDR3 is 19 amino acids. V gave up 1 base and J gave up 2 bases; unmatched junction bases: 12. Germline assignment: CDR1 LGHNA and CDR2 YSLEER. The CDR3 bases are TGCGCCAGCAGCCAAGTTTGGATCGTCGGACAGGGAAACACCGGGGAGCTGTTTTTT. Translated, it gives CASSQVWIVGQGNTGELFF.

This chain connects TRBV7-8 to TRBJ1-3; perhaps TRBD1 as D (5 bases). Trimming took 5 bases from V and 3 from J, leaving 14 bases between them. From germline, CDR1 is SGHVS and CDR2 FQNEAQ. The CDR3 consists of 15 residues. The CDR3 DNA follows: TGTGCCAGCAGCGGGGCCCCCCGAGGTGGAAACACCATATATTTT. Translated, it gives CASSGAPRGGNTIYF.

This clone has only a few counts. The CDR3, as DNA: TGTGCCAGCAGCTTAGACAGGCAGGGCTACGAGCAGTACTTC. Its protein is CASSLDRQGYEQYF. The rearrangement links TRBV7-2 to TRBJ2-7, with D perhaps TRBD1 (5 bases). Germline V gives CDR1 SGHTA, CDR2 FQGNSA. The CDR3 contains 14 residues. Trimming took 1 base from V and 3 from J, leaving 10 bases between them.

V gene TRBV5-6 combines with J gene TRBJ2-2; 7 positions agree with TRBD2. V shed 0 bases, J shed 0 bases, and the junction held 2 bases outside the gene matches. Germline-derived CDR1 and CDR2 are SGHDT and YYEEEE. The length of the CDR3 is 16 residues. Here the CDR3 reads CASSLATSANTGELFF. Written as DNA, the CDR3 is TGTGCCAGCAGCTTGGCCACTAGCGCGAACACCGGGGAGCTGTTTTTT.

The chain couples TRBV19 to TRBJ1-3; D gene uncertain. Trimming shortened V by 3 bases and J by 0 bases, and 12 bases separated the two germline ends. Looked up from germline, CDR1 is LNHDA and CDR2 is SQIVND (reference sequence). The CDR3 has 16 amino acids. CDR3: CASSISQSSSGNTIYF. CDR3 DNA sequence: TGTGCCAGTAGTATCTCGCAATCGAGCTCTGGAAACACCATATATTTT.

This clone was counted once. J is TRBJ1-1 and V is TRBV28; D remains ambiguous. Trimming removed 2 bases from V and 6 bases from J, with 4 bases in between. This CDR3 has 11 residues. Germline CDR1 is MDHEN and CDR2 is SYDVKM. For the CDR3, the DNA is TGTGCCAGCAGTTTAGAGGCTGAAGCTTTCTTT. This sequence encodes CASSLEAEAFF.

The chain recombines TRBV4-2 with TRBJ1-1; 9 positions match TRBD1. Germline trimming cut 2 bases from V and 3 bases from J; bases unmatched to any gene: 7. The CDR3 is made up of 16 amino acids. CDR1 is LGHNA, CDR2 YNFKEQ, per germline. Here the CDR3 DNA reads TGTGCCAGCAGCCAACCCGGGACAGGGAGGCACACTGAAGCTTTCTTT. The encoded protein is CASSQPGTGRHTEAFF.

This clone appeared once. The CDR3 sequence: CASSLVMGLAGSKETQYF. The CDR3 coding sequence is TGCGCCAGCAGCTTGGTTATGGGACTAGCGGGAAGTAAAGAGACCCAGTACTTC. This chain connects TRBV5-1 to TRBJ2-5, with TRBD2 identical over 13 bases. Germline lookup yields CDR1 SGHRS and CDR2 YFSETQ. The CDR3 contains 18 residues. The V and J ends lost 0 bases and 3 bases, in that order; junction bases with no gene match: 8.

The chain joins TRBV30 to TRBJ1-3; TRBD1 is a possible D gene (5 bases). Germline V gene data show CDR1 as GTSNPN and CDR2 as SVGIG (reference sequence). The CDR3 is made up of 15 amino acids. V lost 2 bases and J 0 bases, leaving 11 bases between the germline ends. This CDR3 is CAWSPRQGSGNTIYF. The CDR3 DNA follows: TGTGCCTGGAGTCCCCGTCAGGGCTCTGGAAACACCATATATTTT. The full variable domain, its missing parts supplied by reference TRBV30 and TRBJ1-3, is SQTIHQWPATLVQPVGSPLSLECTVEGTSNPNLYWYRQAAGRGLQLLFYSVGIGQISSEVPQNLSASRPQDRQFILSSKKLLLSDSGFYLCAWSPRQGSGNTIYFGEGSWLTVV.